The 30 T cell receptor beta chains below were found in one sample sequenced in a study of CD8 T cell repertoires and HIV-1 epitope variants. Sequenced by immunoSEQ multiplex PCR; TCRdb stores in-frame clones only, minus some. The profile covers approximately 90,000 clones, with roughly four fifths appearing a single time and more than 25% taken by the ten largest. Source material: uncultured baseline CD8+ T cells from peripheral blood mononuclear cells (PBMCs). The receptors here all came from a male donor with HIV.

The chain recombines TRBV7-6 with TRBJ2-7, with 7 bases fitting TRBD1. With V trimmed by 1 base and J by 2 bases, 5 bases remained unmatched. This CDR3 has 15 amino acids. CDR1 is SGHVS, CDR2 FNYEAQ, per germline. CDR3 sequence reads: CASSLVETGTYEQYF. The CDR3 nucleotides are TGTGCCAGCAGCTTAGTCGAGACAGGGACCTACGAGCAGTACTTC.

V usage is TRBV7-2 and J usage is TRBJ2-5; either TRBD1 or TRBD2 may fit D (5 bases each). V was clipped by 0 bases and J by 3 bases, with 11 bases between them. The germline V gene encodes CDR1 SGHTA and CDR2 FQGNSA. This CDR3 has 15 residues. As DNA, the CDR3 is TGTGCCAGCAGCTTAGCCCTAGGGACGGAAGAGACCCAGTACTTC. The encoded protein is CASSLALGTEETQYF.

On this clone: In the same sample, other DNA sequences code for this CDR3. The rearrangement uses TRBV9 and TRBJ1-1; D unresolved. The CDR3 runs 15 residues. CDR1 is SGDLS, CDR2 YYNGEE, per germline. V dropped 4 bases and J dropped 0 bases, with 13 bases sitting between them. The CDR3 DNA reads TGTGCCAGCAGCCCGCGTGAAGTCATGAACACTGAAGCTTTCTTT. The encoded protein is CASSPREVMNTEAFF.

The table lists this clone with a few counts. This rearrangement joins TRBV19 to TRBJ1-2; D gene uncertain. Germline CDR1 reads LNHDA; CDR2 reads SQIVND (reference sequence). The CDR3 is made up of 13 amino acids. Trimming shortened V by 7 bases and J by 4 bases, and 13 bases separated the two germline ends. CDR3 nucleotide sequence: TGTGCCAGTACCCGCGGCGGCCTCTATGGCTACACCTTC. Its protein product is CASTRGGLYGYTF. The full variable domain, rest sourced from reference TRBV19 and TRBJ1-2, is DGGITQSPKYLFRKEGQNVTLSCEQNLNHDAMYWYRQDPGQGLRLIYYSQIVNDFQKGDIAEGYSVSREKKESFPLTVTSAQKNPTAFYLCASTRGGLYGYTFGSGTRLTVV.

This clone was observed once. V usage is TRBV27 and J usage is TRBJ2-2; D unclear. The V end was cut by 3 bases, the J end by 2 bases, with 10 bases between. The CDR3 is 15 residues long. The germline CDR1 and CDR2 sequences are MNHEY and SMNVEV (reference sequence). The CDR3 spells CASSLGWDNTGELFF. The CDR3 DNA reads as TGTGCCAGCAGTTTGGGGTGGGATAACACCGGGGAGCTGTTTTTT.

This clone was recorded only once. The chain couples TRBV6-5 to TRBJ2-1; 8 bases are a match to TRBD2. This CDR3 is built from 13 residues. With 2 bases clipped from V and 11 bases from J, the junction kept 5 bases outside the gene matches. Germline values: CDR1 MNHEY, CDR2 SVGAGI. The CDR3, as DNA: TGTGCCAGCAGTTACGGTAGCGGGGAGAAGCAGTTCTTC. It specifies CASSYGSGEKQFF.

CDR3 DNA sequence: TGTGCCAGCGGACAGGGGCCAGCCACCGGGGAGCTGTTTTTT. Translating it yields CASGQGPATGELFF. The chain has TRBV6-4 and TRBJ2-2, with 9 bases matching TRBD1. V dropped 8 bases and J dropped 4; count of bases not matched to a gene: 5. CDR3 length: 14 amino acids. The germline V gene encodes CDR1 MRHNA and CDR2 SNTAGT.

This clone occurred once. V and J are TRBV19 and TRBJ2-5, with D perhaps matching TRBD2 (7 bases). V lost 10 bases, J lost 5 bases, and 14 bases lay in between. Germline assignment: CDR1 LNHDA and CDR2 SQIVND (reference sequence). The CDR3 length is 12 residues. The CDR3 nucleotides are TGTGCCACCAGGGGAGCGGGGGAGACCCAGTACTTC. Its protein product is CATRGAGETQYF.

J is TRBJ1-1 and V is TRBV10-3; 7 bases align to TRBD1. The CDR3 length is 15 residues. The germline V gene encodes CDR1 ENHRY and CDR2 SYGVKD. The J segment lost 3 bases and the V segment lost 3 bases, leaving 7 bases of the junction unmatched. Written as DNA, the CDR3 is TGTGCCATCAGTGACTCCAGGGGGAGGGACACTGAAGCTTTCTTT. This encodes CAISDSRGRDTEAFF.

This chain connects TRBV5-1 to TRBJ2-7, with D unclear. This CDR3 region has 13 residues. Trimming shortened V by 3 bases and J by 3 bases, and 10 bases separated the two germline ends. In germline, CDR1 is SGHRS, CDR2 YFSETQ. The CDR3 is CASSSQRHYEQYF. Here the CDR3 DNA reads TGCGCCAGCAGCTCACAGCGTCACTACGAGCAGTACTTC.

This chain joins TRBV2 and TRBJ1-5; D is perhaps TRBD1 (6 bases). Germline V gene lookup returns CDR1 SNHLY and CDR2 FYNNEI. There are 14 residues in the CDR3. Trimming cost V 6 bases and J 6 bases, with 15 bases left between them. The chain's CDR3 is CASSARQGGQPQHF. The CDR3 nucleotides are TGTGCCAGCAGCGCCAGACAAGGGGGTCAGCCCCAGCATTTT.

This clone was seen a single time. CDR3 nucleotide sequence: TGTGCCAGCAGCCACGGGGACTACACAGATACGCAGTATTTT. As protein: CASSHGDYTDTQYF. The J gene is TRBJ2-3, the V gene TRBV7-9; 7 bases map to TRBD2. The CDR3 is 14 amino acids. J lost 2 bases, V lost 5 bases, and 4 bases had no gene match. Germline V gene lookup returns CDR1 SEHNR and CDR2 FQNEAQ (reference sequence).

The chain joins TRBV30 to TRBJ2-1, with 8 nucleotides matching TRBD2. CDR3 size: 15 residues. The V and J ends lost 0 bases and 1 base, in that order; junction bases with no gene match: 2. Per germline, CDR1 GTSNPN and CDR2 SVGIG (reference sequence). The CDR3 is CAWSVTSGSYNEQFF. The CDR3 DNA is TGTGCCTGGAGTGTTACTAGCGGTTCCTACAATGAGCAGTTCTTC.

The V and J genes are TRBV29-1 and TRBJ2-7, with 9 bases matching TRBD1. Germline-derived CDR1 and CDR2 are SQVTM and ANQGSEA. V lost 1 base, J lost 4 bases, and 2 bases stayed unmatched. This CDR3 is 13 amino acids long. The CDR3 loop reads CSVEATGGYEQYF. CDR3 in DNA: TGCAGCGTTGAAGCGACAGGGGGTTACGAGCAGTACTTC.

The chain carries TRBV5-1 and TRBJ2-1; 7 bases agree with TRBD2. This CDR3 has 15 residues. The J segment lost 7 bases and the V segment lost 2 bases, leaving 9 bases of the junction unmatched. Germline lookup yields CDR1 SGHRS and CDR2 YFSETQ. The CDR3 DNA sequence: TGCGCCAGCAGCTTAACCGGGAGGCAGGGAAATGAGCAGTTCTTC. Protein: CASSLTGRQGNEQFF.

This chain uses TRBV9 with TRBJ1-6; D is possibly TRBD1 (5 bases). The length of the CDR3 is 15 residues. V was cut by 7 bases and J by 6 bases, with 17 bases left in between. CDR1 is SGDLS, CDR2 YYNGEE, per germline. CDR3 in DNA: TGTGCCAGCCGCGCGGGGGAGACACTTAATTCACCCCTCCACTTT. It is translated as CASRAGETLNSPLHF.

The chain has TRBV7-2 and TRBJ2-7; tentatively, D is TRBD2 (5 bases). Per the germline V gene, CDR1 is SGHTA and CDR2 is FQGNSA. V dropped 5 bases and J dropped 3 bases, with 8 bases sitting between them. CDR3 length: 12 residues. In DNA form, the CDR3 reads TGTGCCAGCAGCCCCAGCGGCTACGAGCAGTACTTC. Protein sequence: CASSPSGYEQYF.

CDR3 DNA sequence: TGTGCCATCAGTGTGAGGGGGGCAACAGGGGCAGTTGGGTATGGCTACACCTTC. Protein product: CAISVRGATGAVGYGYTF. The chain recombines TRBV10-3 with TRBJ1-2, with 7 bases fitting TRBD1. The germline V gene has CDR1 ENHRY and CDR2 SYGVKD. The CDR3 has 18 residues. V was clipped by 4 bases and J by 5 bases; unmatched bases: 19.

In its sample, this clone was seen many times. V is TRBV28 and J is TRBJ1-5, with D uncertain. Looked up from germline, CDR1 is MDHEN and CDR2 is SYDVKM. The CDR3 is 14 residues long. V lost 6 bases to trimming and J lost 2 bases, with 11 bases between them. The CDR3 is CASSPGGGNQPQHF. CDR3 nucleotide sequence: TGTGCCAGCAGCCCGGGAGGAGGCAATCAGCCCCAGCATTTT.

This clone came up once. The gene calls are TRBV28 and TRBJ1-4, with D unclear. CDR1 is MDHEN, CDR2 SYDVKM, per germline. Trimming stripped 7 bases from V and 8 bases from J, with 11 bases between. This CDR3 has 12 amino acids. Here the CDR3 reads CASNGKREKLFF. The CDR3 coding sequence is TGTGCCAGCAATGGGAAGCGGGAAAAACTGTTTTTT.

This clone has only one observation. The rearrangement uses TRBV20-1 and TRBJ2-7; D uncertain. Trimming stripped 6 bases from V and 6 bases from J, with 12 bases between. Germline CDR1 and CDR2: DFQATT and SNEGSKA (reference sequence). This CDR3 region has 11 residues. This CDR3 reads CSATHSGEQYF. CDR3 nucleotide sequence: TGCAGTGCAACCCATTCGGGCGAGCAGTACTTC.

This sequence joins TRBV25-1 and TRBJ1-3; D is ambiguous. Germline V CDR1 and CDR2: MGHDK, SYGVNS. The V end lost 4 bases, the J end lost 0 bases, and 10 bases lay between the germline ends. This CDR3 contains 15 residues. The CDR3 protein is CASSVDGLSGNTIYF. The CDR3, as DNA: TGTGCCAGCAGTGTAGACGGCCTCTCTGGAAACACCATATATTTT.

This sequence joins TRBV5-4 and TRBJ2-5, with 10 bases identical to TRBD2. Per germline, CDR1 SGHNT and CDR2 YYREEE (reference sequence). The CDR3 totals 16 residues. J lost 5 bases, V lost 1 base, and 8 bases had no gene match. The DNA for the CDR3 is TGTGCCAGCAGCTTGTCAGCGGGGGGGCCCTGGGAGACCCAGTACTTC. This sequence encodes CASSLSAGGPWETQYF.

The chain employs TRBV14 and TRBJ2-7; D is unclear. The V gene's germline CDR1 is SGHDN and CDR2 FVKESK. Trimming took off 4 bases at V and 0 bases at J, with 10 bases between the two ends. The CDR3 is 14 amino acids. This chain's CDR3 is CASSRGRSSYEQYF. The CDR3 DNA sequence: TGTGCCAGCAGCCGAGGACGGTCCTCCTACGAGCAGTACTTC.

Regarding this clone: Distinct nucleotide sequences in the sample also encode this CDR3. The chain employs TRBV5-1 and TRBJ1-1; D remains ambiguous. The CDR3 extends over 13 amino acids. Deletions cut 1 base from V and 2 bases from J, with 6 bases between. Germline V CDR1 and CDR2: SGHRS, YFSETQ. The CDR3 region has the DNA TGCGCCAGCAGCTTGAGGGTTAACACTGAAGCTTTCTTT. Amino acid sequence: CASSLRVNTEAFF.

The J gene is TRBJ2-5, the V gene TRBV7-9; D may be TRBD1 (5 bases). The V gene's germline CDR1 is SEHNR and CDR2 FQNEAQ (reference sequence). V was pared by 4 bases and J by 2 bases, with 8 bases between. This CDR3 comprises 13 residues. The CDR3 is CASSSGNQETQYF. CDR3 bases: TGTGCCAGCAGCTCAGGGAATCAAGAGACCCAGTACTTC.

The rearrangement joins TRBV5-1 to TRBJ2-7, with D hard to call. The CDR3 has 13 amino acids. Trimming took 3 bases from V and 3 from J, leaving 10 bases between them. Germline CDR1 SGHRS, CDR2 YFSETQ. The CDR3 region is CASSSDPHYEQYF. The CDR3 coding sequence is TGCGCCAGCAGCTCCGATCCCCACTACGAGCAGTACTTC.

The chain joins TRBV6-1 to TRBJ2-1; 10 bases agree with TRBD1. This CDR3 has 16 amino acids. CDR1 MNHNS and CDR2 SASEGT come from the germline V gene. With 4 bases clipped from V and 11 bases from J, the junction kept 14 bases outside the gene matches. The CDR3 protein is CASSVLGTGASVKQFF. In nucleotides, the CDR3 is TGTGCCAGCAGTGTCTTAGGGACAGGGGCGAGTGTGAAGCAGTTCTTC.

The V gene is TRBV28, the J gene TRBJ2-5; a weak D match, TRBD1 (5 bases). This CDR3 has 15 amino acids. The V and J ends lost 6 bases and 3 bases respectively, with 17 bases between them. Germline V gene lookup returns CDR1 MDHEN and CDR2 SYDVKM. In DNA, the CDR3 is TGTGCCAGCAGCCCCTTGGGGCAGGGAAAAGAGACCCAGTACTTC. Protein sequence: CASSPLGQGKETQYF.

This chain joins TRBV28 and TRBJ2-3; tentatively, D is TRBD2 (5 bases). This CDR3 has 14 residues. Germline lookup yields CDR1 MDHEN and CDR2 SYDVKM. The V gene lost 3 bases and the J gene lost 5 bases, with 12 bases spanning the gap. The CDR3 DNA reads TGTGCCAGCAGTTTTGGGCTAGGGAGAGATACGCAGTATTTT. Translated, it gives CASSFGLGRDTQYF. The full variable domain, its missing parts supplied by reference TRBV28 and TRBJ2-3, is DVKVTQSSRYLVKRTGEKVFLECVQDMDHENMFWYRQDPGLGLRLIYFSYDVKMKEKGDIPEGYSVSREKKERFSLILESASTNQTSMYLCASSFGLGRDTQYFGPGTRLTVL.